These T cell receptor beta chains were read from a single sample in a study of cytomegalovirus exposure and HLA in healthy donors. The method was immunoSEQ multiplex PCR; TCRdb's version includes in-frame clones alone and lacks a portion of them. The sample's table shows approximately 58,000 clones. The sample taken for sequencing was PBMCs. The receptors were gathered from a man between 18 and 35 years old in good health and CMV-seropositive. CDR3s include the opening cysteine and the closing phenylalanine or tryptophan. A D gene is named only where the DNA matches it firmly.

D: NA
V: TRBV4-1
J: TRBJ1-2
DNA: TGCGCCAGCAGCCAAGATTCCGGGGGGAATGGATATGGCTACACCTTC
CDR3: CASSQDSGGNGYGYTF

D: NA
V: TRBV19
J: TRBJ1-4
DNA: TGTGCCAGTAGTCCCGGAGGGCCCAGCTTTGCAACTAATGAAAAACTGTTTTTT
CDR3: CASSPGGPSFATNEKLFF

D: NA
V: TRBV30
J: TRBJ1-3
DNA: TGTGCCTGGAGAATGGGGAGGAACACCATATATTTT
CDR3: CAWRMGRNTIYF

D: NA
V: TRBV7-2
J: TRBJ1-2
DNA: TGTGCCAGCAGCTTAATCGGAGGCCAGGACTATGGCTACACCTTC
CDR3: CASSLIGGQDYGYTF

D: NA
V: TRBV10-1
J: TRBJ1-5
DNA: TGCGCCAGCAGTGAGGCAGGGGACCAGCCCCAGCATTTT
CDR3: CASSEAGDQPQHF

D: TRBD2
V: TRBV9
J: TRBJ2-1
DNA: TGTGCCAGCAGCGGACTAGCAGGACTCCACAATGAGCAGTTCTTC
CDR3: CASSGLAGLHNEQFF

D: NA
V: TRBV27
J: TRBJ2-3
DNA: TGTGCCAGCAGTTCCCCCGGGCAGCGGGCCCCAGATACGCAGTATTTT
CDR3: CASSSPGQRAPDTQYF

D: TRBD1
V: TRBV27
J: TRBJ1-1
DNA: TGTGCCAGCAGTCCCTGGACAGGGAAGGACACTGAAGCTTTCTTT
CDR3: CASSPWTGKDTEAFF

D: TRBD1
V: TRBV19
J: TRBJ2-1
DNA: TGTGCCAGTAGTTTTGGGACAGGGTACAATGAGCAGTTCTTC
CDR3: CASSFGTGYNEQFF

D: TRBD1
V: TRBV6-1
J: TRBJ1-5
DNA: TGTGCCAGCGAACCCGGGACAGGGGCCAATCAGCCCCAGCATTTT
CDR3: CASEPGTGANQPQHF

D: NA
V: TRBV6-5
J: TRBJ1-1
DNA: TGTGCCAGCAGTTACAGGGGCCCAGAGAACACTGAAGCTTTCTTT
CDR3: CASSYRGPENTEAFF

D: TRBD1
V: TRBV5-4
J: TRBJ2-3
DNA: TGTGCCAGCAGCTTGCGACAGGGATCGGATACGCAGTATTTT
CDR3: CASSLRQGSDTQYF

D: TRBD1
V: TRBV6-1
J: TRBJ1-5
DNA: TGTGCCAGCGAGGACAGGGGCAATCAGCCCCAGCATTTT
CDR3: CASEDRGNQPQHF

D: NA
V: TRBV2
J: TRBJ1-2
DNA: TGTGCCAGCAGCCGAAGCAGGGTTAATACCTTC
CDR3: CASSRSRVNTF

D: NA
V: TRBV5-4
J: TRBJ2-3
DNA: TGTGCCAGCAGCCGGGACTCCCTCACAGATACGCAGTATTTT
CDR3: CASSRDSLTDTQYF

D: TRBD1
V: TRBV28
J: TRBJ1-5
DNA: TGTGCCAGCAGTTTATTAAACAGGGGCACGGGGCAGCCCCAGCATTTT
CDR3: CASSLLNRGTGQPQHF

D: TRBD2
V: TRBV29-1
J: TRBJ2-7
DNA: TGCAGCGTTGCCCCCAGACTAGCGGGAGTGGGGGAGCAGTACTTC
CDR3: CSVAPRLAGVGEQYF

D: NA
V: TRBV11-3
J: TRBJ2-5
DNA: TGTGCCAGCAGCATAAGACGAGGGACCCAGTACTTC
CDR3: CASSIRRGTQYF

D: NA
V: TRBV29-1
J: TRBJ1-2
DNA: TGCAGCGTTGATCCTCCGGAGGGCTATGGCTACACCTTC
CDR3: CSVDPPEGYGYTF

D: TRBD1
V: TRBV27
J: TRBJ1-1
DNA: TGTGCCAGCAAGGGGACAGGGGTCAACACTGAAGCTTTCTTT
CDR3: CASKGTGVNTEAFF

D: NA
V: TRBV27
J: TRBJ2-7
DNA: TGTGCCAGCAGGGCCGCCAGGGGCTCCTACGAGCAGTACTTC
CDR3: CASRAARGSYEQYF

D: NA
V: TRBV27
J: TRBJ1-1
DNA: TGTGCCAGCAGTTCTACAGGCGAAGCTTTCTTT
CDR3: CASSSTGEAFF